This T cell receptor beta chain was retrieved from a study of T cell repertoires in aging, cancer and after chemotherapy. Rearranged V-D-J TRB sequences were amplified with a mixed TRB-A/B primer pool. TCRdb independently ran MiXCR on the multiplex PCR reads; one entry per CDR3 protein. The sample records 1,000 or so distinct CDR3 sequences, about 29% being singletons. The template was genomic DNA from peripheral blood, not RNA. The CDR3 runs to 14 residues. CDR1 is SEHNR and CDR2 is FQNEAQ in the germline V gene (reference sequence). Trimming left V 4 bases short and J 0 bases short, with 7 bases between.

This receptor was obtained from a human donor with a solid tumor. This chain joins TRBV7-9 and TRBJ1-5; tentatively, D is TRBD1 (6 bases). The sample taken for sequencing was blood. CDR3: CASSSDSSNQPQHF. DNA for the CDR3: TGTGCCAGCAGCTCGGACAGTAGCAATCAGCCCCAGCATTTT.